This T cell receptor beta chain was sequenced during a study of T cell changes during pregnancy in multiple sclerosis. The V end was cut by 3 bases, the J end by 4 bases, with 16 bases between. Germline CDR1 is MGHRA and CDR2 is YSYEKL. This CDR3 contains 16 residues. Some clones are missing from TCRdb's copy, which holds only in-frame ones; the method was immunoSEQ multiplex PCR. The table lists approximately 58,000 clones, approximately 90% of them singletons. This receptor was obtained from a female donor in good health, enrolled as a control in a pregnancy study. The rearrangement uses TRBV4-1 and TRBJ2-1; D may be TRBD1 (5 bases). This sample comprised CD4+ T cells from peripheral blood mononuclear cells, obtained after pregnancy. CDR3 protein: CASSQVDILSYNEQFF. The CDR3 nucleotides are TGCGCCAGCAGCCAGGTGGACATCCTTTCGTACAATGAGCAGTTCTTC.